This TCR beta chain is from a study of Ad26.COV2.S vaccination and SARS-CoV-2 variants. Profiling relied on immunoSEQ multiplex PCR, and the TCRdb table lists in-frame clones only, not all of them. The sample holds about 680,000 clones, 89% seen once. General study findings and limits: Marked by substantial breadth, spike-specific CD8+ and CD4+ T cell responses were reportedly seen after vaccination.

Germline lookup yields CDR1 SGHTS and CDR2 YDEGEE. V lost 4 bases to trimming and J lost 8 bases; unmatched junction nucleotides: 8. The CDR3 spans 13 residues. As for treatment: roughly 20 received Ad26.COV2.S at low or high dose, single or two shots; roughly five received placebo; per-sample allocation not given. Sampling happened 63 days after the first vaccine or placebo injection. About this clone itself: Antigen unknown.

The sample was peripheral blood, taken in a trial of Ad26.COV2.S vaccine versus placebo. The TCR sequence derives from a person aged 18-60 years who received the Ad26.COV2.S COVID-19 vaccine or a placebo. The chain couples TRBV5-8 to TRBJ1-2, with TRBD1 matching over 7 bases. CDR3 nucleotides: TGTGCCAGCAGCAATGACAGGGTTGGAGGCTACACCTTC. Translation gives CASSNDRVGGYTF.